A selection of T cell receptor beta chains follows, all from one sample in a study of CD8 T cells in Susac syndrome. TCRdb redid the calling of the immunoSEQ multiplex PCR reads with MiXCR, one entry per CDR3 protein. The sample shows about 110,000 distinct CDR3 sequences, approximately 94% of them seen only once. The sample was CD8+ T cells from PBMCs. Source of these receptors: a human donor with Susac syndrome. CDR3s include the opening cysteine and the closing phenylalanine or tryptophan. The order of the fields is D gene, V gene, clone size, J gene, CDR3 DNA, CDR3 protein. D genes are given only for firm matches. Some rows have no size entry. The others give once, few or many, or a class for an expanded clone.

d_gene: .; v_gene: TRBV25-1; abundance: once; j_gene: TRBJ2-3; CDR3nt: TGTGCCAGCAGTGCCGAGCCAGATACGCAGTATTTT; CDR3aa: CASSAEPDTQYF
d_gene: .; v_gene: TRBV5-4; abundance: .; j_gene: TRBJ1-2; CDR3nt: TGTGCCAGCAGCTCTACAGGCGTCTATGGCTACACCTTC; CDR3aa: CASSSTGVYGYTF
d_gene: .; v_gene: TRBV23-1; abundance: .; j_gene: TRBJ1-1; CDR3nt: TGCGCCAGCAGTCAATTGGGATCCGTACTTGAAGCTTTCTTT; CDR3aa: CASSQLGSVLEAFF
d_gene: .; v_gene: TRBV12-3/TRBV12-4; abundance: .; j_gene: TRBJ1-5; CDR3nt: TGTGCCAGCAGTTTAGCGCCGGGAGGGCGACAGCCCCAGCATTTT; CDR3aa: CASSLAPGGRQPQHF
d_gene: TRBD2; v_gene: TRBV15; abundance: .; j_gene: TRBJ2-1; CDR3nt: TGTGCCACCAGCAGAGACGGGACTAGCGCCTATGAGCAGTTCTTC; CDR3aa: CATSRDGTSAYEQFF
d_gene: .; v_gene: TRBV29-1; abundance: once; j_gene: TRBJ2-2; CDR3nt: TGCAGCTTCCGGGACACCAAAAGCACCGGGGAGCTGTTTTTT; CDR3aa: CSFRDTKSTGELFF
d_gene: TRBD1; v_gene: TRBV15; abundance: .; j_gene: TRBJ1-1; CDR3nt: TGTGCCACCAGCCTAGGACAGGGAGAACCTGAAGCTTTCTTT; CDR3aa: CATSLGQGEPEAFF
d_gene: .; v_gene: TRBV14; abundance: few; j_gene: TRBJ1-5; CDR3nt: TGTGCCAGCAGCCCGGACAGAAATCAGCCCCAGCATTTT; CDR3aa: CASSPDRNQPQHF
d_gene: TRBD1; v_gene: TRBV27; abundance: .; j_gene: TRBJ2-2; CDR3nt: TGTGCCAGCAGTCCTTACTTCAGGGGGCAGAACACCGGGGAGCTGTTTTTT; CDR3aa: CASSPYFRGQNTGELFF
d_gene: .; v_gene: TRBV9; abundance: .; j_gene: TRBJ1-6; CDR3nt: TGTGCCAGCAGCGTAGAAGTGGTGACTAATTCACCCCTCCACTTT; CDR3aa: CASSVEVVTNSPLHF
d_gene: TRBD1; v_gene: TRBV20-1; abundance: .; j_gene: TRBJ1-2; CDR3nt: TGCAGTGCTCGGGACAGAGGAATCTATGGCTACACCTTC; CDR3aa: CSARDRGIYGYTF
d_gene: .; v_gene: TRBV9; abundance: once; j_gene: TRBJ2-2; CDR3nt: TGTGCCACCGGAGGTGGGGTCACCGGGGAGCTGTTTTTT; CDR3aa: CATGGGVTGELFF
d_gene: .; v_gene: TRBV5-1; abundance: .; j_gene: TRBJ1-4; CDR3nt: TGCGCCAGCAGCTTTGGGACGGCAGAAAAACTGTTTTTT; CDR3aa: CASSFGTAEKLFF
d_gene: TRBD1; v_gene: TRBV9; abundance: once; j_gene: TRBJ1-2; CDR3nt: TGTGCCAGCAGCGATCCCCGGGACAGGGAAGAGTATGGCTACACCTTC; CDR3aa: CASSDPRDREEYGYTF
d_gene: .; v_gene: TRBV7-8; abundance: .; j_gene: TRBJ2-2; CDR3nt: TGTGCCAGCAGCTCCAGGAGTGGGACCGGGGAGCTGTTTTTT; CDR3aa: CASSSRSGTGELFF
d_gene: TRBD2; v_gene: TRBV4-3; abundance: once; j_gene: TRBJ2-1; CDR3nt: TGCGCCAGCAGCCAAGAAGCTAGCGGGGGGGCGTATGAGCAGTTCTTC; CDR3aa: CASSQEASGGAYEQFF
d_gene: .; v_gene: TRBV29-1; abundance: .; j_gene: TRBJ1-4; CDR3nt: TGCAGCGTTGAGGTCCGGGCAAAACTGTTTTTT; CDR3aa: CSVEVRAKLFF
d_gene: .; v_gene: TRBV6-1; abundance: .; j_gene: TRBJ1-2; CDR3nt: TGTGCCAGCAGTGCCTACAGGGATGGCTACACCTTC; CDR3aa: CASSAYRDGYTF
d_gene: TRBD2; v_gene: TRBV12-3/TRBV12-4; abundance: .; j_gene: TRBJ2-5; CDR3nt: TGTGCCAGCAGTTTAGCGGGGGGGATCGAGACCCAGTACTTC; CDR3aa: CASSLAGGIETQYF
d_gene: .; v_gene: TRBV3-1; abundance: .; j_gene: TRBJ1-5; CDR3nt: TGTGCCAGCAGCCGCCCCGGTCAGCCCCAGCATTTT; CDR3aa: CASSRPGQPQHF
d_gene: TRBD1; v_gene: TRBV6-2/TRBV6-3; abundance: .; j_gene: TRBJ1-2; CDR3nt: TGTGCCAGCAGTTACCCGGGGACAGGGAGAAACTATGGCTACACCTTC; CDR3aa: CASSYPGTGRNYGYTF
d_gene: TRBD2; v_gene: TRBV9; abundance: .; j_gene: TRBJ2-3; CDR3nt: TGTGCCAGCAGTGAGGTGGCTAGCGGGGGTGATACGCAGTATTTT; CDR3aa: CASSEVASGGDTQYF
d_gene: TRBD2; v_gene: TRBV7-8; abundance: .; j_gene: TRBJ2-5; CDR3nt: TGTGCCAGCAGCTCTCCTAGAGAGGGAGGGGCGGACCAAGAGACCCAGTACTTC; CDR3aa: CASSSPREGGADQETQYF
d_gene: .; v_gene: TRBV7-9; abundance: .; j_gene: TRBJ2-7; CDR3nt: TGTGCCAGCAGCTTACTCCAGGACGCCGCCTACGAGCAGTACTTC; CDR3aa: CASSLLQDAAYEQYF
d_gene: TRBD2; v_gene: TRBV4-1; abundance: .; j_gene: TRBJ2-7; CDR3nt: TGCGCCAGCAGCCCTCAACCTAGCGGGGGGTCCTCCTACGAGCAGTACTTC; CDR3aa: CASSPQPSGGSSYEQYF